Shown below are 23 T cell receptor beta chains from a single sample sequenced in a study of shared T cell receptors in the human thymus. Here immunoSEQ multiplex PCR was the method, and the copy in TCRdb shows in-frame clones only, minus some. The sample includes around 730,000 clones, 70% to 90% of them seen just once. The same sample was also used in a study of human thymus T cells.

The specimen was thymocytes. These TCRs come from a girl under three years old with a congenital heart defect.

V and J are TRBV5-6 and TRBJ2-5; perhaps TRBD1 as D (6 bases). CDR1 and CDR2 (germline): SGHDT, YYEEEE. Trimming removed 4 bases from V and 1 base from J, with 11 bases in between. The length of the CDR3 is 14 residues. The CDR3 DNA sequence: TGTGCCAGCAGCCTAGAGGGGGTCCAAGAGACCCAGTACTTC. It translates to CASSLEGVQETQYF.

This clone was counted once. V is TRBV10-3 and J is TRBJ1-2; perhaps TRBD1 as D (5 bases). This CDR3 has 24 residues. Trimming shortened V by 4 bases and J by 3 bases, and 42 bases separated the two germline ends. Germline V gene lookup returns CDR1 ENHRY and CDR2 SYGVKD. CDR3 loop: CAISVRRVVLRPLGGESRDYGYTF. The DNA for the CDR3 is TGTGCCATCAGTGTGCGCCGCGTTGTGCTCCGCCCGTTGGGGGGGGAGAGCCGGGACTATGGCTACACCTTC.

The V gene is TRBV19, the J gene TRBJ1-3; no reliable D call. The V gene's germline CDR1 is LNHDA and CDR2 SQIVND (reference sequence). This CDR3 is 14 amino acids long. The V end was cut by 2 bases, the J end by 1 base, with 6 bases between. CDR3 amino acids: CASSIRESGNTIYF. DNA for the CDR3: TGTGCCAGTAGTATAAGGGAGTCTGGAAACACCATATATTTT.

Details on this clone: This sample also contains other DNA sequences that code for the same CDR3. V and J are TRBV5-4 and TRBJ1-6, with 7 bases identical to TRBD1. V trimming: 4 bases; J trimming: 2 bases; junction bases outside the gene matches: 9. Germline V gives CDR1 SGHNT, CDR2 YYREEE (reference sequence). There are 17 residues in the CDR3. The CDR3 nucleotides are TGTGCCAGCAGCCCTGACAGGGACCCGACCTATAATTCACCCCTCCACTTT. It is translated as CASSPDRDPTYNSPLHF.

V usage is TRBV6-5 and J usage is TRBJ1-6, with a weak D call TRBD1 (5 bases). This CDR3 has 15 residues. The V gene's germline CDR1 is MNHEY and CDR2 SVGAGI. V was shortened by 4 bases and J by 9 bases, with 16 bases between the two germline ends. The CDR3 sequence: CASSSYSRGFSPLHF. CDR3 DNA sequence: TGTGCCAGCAGTTCATACTCGCGGGGCTTTTCACCCCTCCACTTT.

The chain links TRBV28 to TRBJ2-7, with D perhaps matching TRBD1 (6 bases). Germline V gives CDR1 MDHEN, CDR2 SYDVKM. This CDR3 is built from 14 residues. The V gene lost 8 bases and the J gene lost 0 bases, with 14 bases spanning the gap. This CDR3 is CASVPRGYSYEQYF. Here the CDR3 DNA reads TGTGCCAGCGTCCCCAGGGGTTACTCCTACGAGCAGTACTTC.

This sequence joins TRBV7-9 and TRBJ2-7; 10 nucleotides line up with TRBD1. Germline V gene data show CDR1 as SEHNR and CDR2 as FQNEAQ (reference sequence). CDR3 length: 15 amino acids. The junction had 4 bases not matched to a gene; V was cut back by 1 base and J by 4 bases. This CDR3 is CASSLEGTGVYEQYF. CDR3 DNA: TGTGCCAGCAGCTTAGAAGGGACAGGGGTATACGAGCAGTACTTC.

The rearrangement joins TRBV9 to TRBJ1-3; the D is unclear. The V end lost 0 bases, the J end lost 4 bases, and 11 bases lay between the germline ends. The length of the CDR3 is 15 residues. The germline CDR1 and CDR2 sequences are SGDLS and YYNGEE. For the CDR3, the DNA is TGTGCCAGCAGCGTAGCTACTTGGCGGGGAAACACCATATATTTT. This codes for CASSVATWRGNTIYF.

The gene calls are TRBV7-8 and TRBJ2-5; D unresolved. Trimming removed 6 bases from V and 4 bases from J, with 15 bases in between. This CDR3 spans 14 amino acids. The germline gives CDR1 SGHVS, CDR2 FQNEAQ. The CDR3 loop reads CASSLNEFRETQYF. The CDR3 DNA follows: TGTGCCAGCAGTCTAAATGAGTTCCGAGAGACCCAGTACTTC.

The rearrangement links TRBV28 to TRBJ1-5, with a weak D call TRBD1 (6 bases). This CDR3 spans 15 amino acids. V gave up 8 bases and J gave up 1 base, with 15 bases separating them. Germline-derived CDR1 and CDR2 are MDHEN and SYDVKM. CDR3 in amino acids: CASHIGGQSNQPQHF. CDR3 bases: TGTGCCAGCCATATCGGGGGGCAAAGCAATCAGCCCCAGCATTTT.

The V gene is TRBV12-5, the J gene TRBJ1-2; TRBD1 agrees at 7 bases. CDR1 is LGHNT and CDR2 is FRNRAP in the germline V gene. J lost 5 bases, V lost 4 bases, and 4 bases had no gene match. CDR3 length: 13 amino acids. CDR3 sequence reads: CASGYDRDYGYTF. DNA for the CDR3: TGTGCTAGTGGTTACGACAGGGATTATGGCTACACCTTC.

The chain employs TRBV7-9 and TRBJ1-1; maybe TRBD1 (5 bases). The CDR3 is made up of 14 amino acids. Trimming removed 6 bases at V and 0 bases at J, with 11 bases between. In germline, CDR1 is SEHNR, CDR2 FQNEAQ (reference sequence). The CDR3 loop reads CASSIRQLNTEAFF. CDR3 in DNA: TGTGCCAGCAGTATACGACAGCTGAACACTGAAGCTTTCTTT.

The chain joins TRBV15 to TRBJ1-1; D might be TRBD1 (5 bases). The germline gives CDR1 LNHNV, CDR2 YYDKDF (reference sequence). CDR3 size: 15 residues. V was trimmed by 5 bases and J by 3 bases, leaving 16 bases between them. The DNA of the CDR3 is TGTGCCACCAGCGGACGGGGGGGTCCTGACACTGAAGCTTTCTTT. It codes for CATSGRGGPDTEAFF.

CDR3 nucleotides: TGTGCCAGCAGCCCCCCGTGGAGGTCCAAATCCGGGGAGCTGTTTTTT. The encoded protein is CASSPPWRSKSGELFF. This rearrangement joins TRBV9 to TRBJ2-2; possibly TRBD2 for D (5 bases). Looked up from germline, CDR1 is SGDLS and CDR2 is YYNGEE. Trimming shortened V by 4 bases and J by 6 bases, and 19 bases separated the two germline ends. The CDR3 consists of 16 residues.

This chain uses TRBV12-5 with TRBJ1-6, with 7 nucleotides matching TRBD1. V lost 1 base, J lost 7 bases, and 10 bases stayed unmatched. The CDR3 loop spans 17 amino acids. From germline, CDR1 is LGHNT and CDR2 FRNRAP. CDR3 sequence: CASGLDKTGPKNSPLHF. CDR3 coding DNA: TGTGCTAGTGGTTTGGACAAGACAGGGCCGAAGAATTCACCCCTCCACTTT. The full variable domain, its missing parts supplied by reference TRBV12-5 and TRBJ1-6, is DARVTQTPRHKVTEMGQEVTMRCQPILGHNTVFWYRQTMMQGLELLAYFRNRAPLDDSGMPKDRFSAEMPDATLATLKIQPSEPRDSAVYFCASGLDKTGPKNSPLHFGNGTRLTVT.

CDR3 in DNA: TGCGCCAGCAGCCAAGGCGGACAGGGTTCCTACGAGCAGTACTTC. It codes for CASSQGGQGSYEQYF. The genes are TRBV4-3 and TRBJ2-7; 8 bases are a match to TRBD1. Losses at the gene ends were 1 base for V and 1 base for J; bases not matched to a gene: 3. Germline CDR1 and CDR2: LGHNA and YSLEER. The CDR3 spans 15 residues.

V is TRBV5-6 and J is TRBJ1-1, with 9 bases lining up with TRBD1. CDR3 length: 16 residues. CDR1 and CDR2 from the germline V gene are SGHDT and YYEEEE. Germline trimming cut 5 bases from V and 2 bases from J; bases unmatched to any gene: 10. The CDR3 nucleotides read TGTGCCAGCAGGGGACAGGGCGGGGTTGAAAACACTGAAGCTTTCTTT. This translates into CASRGQGGVENTEAFF.

The chain links TRBV4-3 to TRBJ1-1, with D possibly TRBD1 on 6 matching bases. Germline V gene lookup returns CDR1 LGHNA and CDR2 YSLEER. CDR3 length: 15 residues. The V end was cut by 0 bases, the J end by 11 bases, with 19 bases between. The CDR3 region has the DNA TGCGCCAGCAGCCAAGATGGGGGGGCCAGTGGGGTTGCTTTCTTT. Translating gives CASSQDGGASGVAFF.

The genes are TRBV27 and TRBJ1-5, with D possibly being TRBD1 (6 bases). CDR3 length equals 13 residues. Looked up from germline, CDR1 is MNHEY and CDR2 is SMNVEV (reference sequence). V lost 11 bases and J lost 1, with 12 bases in between. The CDR3 DNA reads TGTGCCCAGGGGACCCGGAGCAATCAGCCCCAGCATTTT. Encoded protein: CAQGTRSNQPQHF.

This clone was counted once. The J gene is TRBJ1-6, the V gene TRBV6-1; D not resolved. The CDR3 length is 16 residues. Looked up from germline, CDR1 is MNHNS and CDR2 is SASEGT. V lost 4 bases, J lost 0 bases, and 10 bases lay in between. CDR3 protein: CASSGFSSSYNSPLHF. The CDR3 nucleotides read TGTGCCAGCAGTGGATTTAGCAGCTCCTATAATTCACCCCTCCACTTT.

The chain links TRBV20-1 to TRBJ2-3; D unclear. Germline CDR1 reads DFQATT; CDR2 reads SNEGSKA (reference sequence). The V end lost 4 bases, the J end lost 4 bases, and 6 bases lay between the germline ends. CDR3 length: 11 amino acids. The chain's CDR3 is CSATLADTQYF. Here the CDR3 DNA reads TGCAGTGCTACCCTAGCAGATACGCAGTATTTT.

This clone appeared once. The chain uses TRBV13 and TRBJ1-2; 12 nucleotides agree with TRBD1. J was trimmed by 8 bases and V by 5 bases; bases with no gene match: 15. Germline-derived CDR1 and CDR2 are PRHDT and FYEKMQ (reference sequence). This CDR3 region has 17 residues. The CDR3 nucleotides read TGTGCCAGCAGCCGTGACCGGGACAGGGGGCTAATTCGGGGCTACACCTTC. Protein: CASSRDRDRGLIRGYTF.

The CDR3 loop is CASSTGTGGWGPGGYTF. CDR3 nucleotides: TGTGCCAGCAGCACCGGGACAGGCGGATGGGGGCCGGGAGGCTACACCTTC. The chain couples TRBV7-8 to TRBJ1-2; 8 positions agree with TRBD1. Germline V gives CDR1 SGHVS, CDR2 FQNEAQ. V shed 5 bases and J 8 bases; nucleotides not matched to a gene: 19. The CDR3 consists of 17 residues.